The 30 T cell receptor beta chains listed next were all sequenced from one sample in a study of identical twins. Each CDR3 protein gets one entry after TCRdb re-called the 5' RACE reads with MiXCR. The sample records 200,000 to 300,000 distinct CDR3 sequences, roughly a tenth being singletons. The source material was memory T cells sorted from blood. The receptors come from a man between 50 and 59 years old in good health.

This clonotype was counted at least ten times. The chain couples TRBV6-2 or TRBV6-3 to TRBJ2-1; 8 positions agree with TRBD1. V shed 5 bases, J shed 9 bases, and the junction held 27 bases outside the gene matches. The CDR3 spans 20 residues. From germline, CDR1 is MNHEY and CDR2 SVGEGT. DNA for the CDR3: TGTGCCAGCAGTCCCTCCTATGCGTTGACAGGGGCGCCGACAAAGGTTGAGCAGTTCTTC. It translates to CASSPSYALTGAPTKVEQFF.

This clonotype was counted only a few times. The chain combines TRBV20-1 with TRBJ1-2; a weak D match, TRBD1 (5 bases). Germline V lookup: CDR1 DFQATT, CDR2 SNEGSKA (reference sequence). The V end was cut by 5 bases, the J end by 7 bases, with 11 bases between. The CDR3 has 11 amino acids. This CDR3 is CSAGGLGGYTF. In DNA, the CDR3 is TGCAGTGCTGGGGGACTCGGTGGCTACACCTTC.

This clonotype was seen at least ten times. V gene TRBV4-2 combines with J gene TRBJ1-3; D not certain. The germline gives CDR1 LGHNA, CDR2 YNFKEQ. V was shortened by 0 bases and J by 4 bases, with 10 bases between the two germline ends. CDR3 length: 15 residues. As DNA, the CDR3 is TGTGCCAGCAGCCAAGATTGGGGAACAGGAAACACCATATATTTT. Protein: CASSQDWGTGNTIYF.

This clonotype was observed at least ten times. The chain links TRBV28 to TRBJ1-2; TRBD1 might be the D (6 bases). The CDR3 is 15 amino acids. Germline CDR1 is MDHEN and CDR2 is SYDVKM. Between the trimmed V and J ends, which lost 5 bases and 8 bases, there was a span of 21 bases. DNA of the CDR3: TGTGCCAGCAGTCCCGAGGGGCCAGGGGAGAGCGGCTACACCTTC. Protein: CASSPEGPGESGYTF.

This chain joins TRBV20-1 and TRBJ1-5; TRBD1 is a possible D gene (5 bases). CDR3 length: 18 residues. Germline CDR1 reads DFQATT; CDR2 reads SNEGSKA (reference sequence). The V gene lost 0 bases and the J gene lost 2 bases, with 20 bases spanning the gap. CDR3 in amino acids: CSARDSQGSPRGNQPQHF. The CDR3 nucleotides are TGCAGTGCTAGAGATAGCCAGGGCTCGCCTAGGGGCAATCAGCCCCAGCATTTT.

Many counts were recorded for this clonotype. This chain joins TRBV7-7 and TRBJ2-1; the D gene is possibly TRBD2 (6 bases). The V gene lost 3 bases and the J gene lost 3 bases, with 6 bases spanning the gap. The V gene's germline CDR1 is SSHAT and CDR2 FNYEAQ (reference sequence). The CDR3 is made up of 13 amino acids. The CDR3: CASSLTSYNEQFF. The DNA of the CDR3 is TGTGCCAGCAGCTTGACTAGCTACAATGAGCAGTTCTTC.

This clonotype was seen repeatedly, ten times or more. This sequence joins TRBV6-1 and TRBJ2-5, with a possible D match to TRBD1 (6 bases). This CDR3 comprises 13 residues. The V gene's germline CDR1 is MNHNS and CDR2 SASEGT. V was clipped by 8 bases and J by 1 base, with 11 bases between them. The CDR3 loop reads CASSRTVQETQYF. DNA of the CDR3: TGTGCCAGCTCCAGGACAGTCCAAGAGACCCAGTACTTC.

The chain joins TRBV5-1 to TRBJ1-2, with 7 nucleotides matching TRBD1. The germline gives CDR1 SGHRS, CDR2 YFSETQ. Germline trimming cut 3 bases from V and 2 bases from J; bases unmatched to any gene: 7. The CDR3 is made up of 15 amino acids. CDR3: CASSSVSTGNYGYTF. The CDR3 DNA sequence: TGCGCCAGCAGCTCCGTCTCGACAGGGAACTATGGCTACACCTTC.

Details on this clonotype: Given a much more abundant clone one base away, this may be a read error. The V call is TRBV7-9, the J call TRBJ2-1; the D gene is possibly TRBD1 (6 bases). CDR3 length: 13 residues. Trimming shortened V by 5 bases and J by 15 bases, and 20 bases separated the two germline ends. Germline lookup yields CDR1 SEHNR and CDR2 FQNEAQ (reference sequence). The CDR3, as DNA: TGTGCCAGCAGCCTACCGGGACACGGGCGAATGTTCTTC. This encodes CASSLPGHGRMFF.

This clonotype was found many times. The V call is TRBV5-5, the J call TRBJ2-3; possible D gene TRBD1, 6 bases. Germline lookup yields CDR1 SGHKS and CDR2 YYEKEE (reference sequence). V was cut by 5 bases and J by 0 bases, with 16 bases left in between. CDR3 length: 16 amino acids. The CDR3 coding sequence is TGTGCCAGCAGTGCGTTTAGGGGGTCGAGCACAGATACGCAGTATTTT. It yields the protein CASSAFRGSSTDTQYF.

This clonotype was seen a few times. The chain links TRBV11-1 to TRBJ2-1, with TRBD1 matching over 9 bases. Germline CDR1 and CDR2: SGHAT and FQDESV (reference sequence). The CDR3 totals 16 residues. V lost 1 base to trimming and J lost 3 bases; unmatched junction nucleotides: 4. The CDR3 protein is CASSLEGTGSYNEQFF. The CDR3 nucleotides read TGTGCCAGCAGCTTAGAGGGGACAGGGAGCTACAATGAGCAGTTCTTC.

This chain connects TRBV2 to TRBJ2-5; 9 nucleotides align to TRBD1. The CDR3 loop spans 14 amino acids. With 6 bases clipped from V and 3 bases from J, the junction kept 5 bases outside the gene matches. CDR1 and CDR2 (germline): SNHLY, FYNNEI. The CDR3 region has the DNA TGTGCCAGCAGGCCGACAGGGGGGAAAGAGACCCAGTACTTC. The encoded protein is CASRPTGGKETQYF.

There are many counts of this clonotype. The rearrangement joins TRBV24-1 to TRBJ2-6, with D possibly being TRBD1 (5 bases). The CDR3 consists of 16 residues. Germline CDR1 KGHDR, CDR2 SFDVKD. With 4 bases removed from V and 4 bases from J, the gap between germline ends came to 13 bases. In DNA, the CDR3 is TGTGCCACCAGTGAACCCAGGGTCTCCGGGGCCAACGTCCTGACTTTC. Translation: CATSEPRVSGANVLTF.

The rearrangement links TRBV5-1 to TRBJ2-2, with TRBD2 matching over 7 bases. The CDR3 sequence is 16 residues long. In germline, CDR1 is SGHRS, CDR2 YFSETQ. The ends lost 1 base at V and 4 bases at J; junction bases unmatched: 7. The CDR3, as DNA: TGCGCCAGCAGCTTGTTCGGGAGGTCGGGCACCGGGGAGCTGTTTTTT. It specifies CASSLFGRSGTGELFF.

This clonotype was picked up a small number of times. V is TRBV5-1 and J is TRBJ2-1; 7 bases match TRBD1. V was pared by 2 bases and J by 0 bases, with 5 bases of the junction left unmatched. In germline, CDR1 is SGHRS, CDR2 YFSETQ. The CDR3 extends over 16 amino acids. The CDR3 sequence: CASSFLQGSSYNEQFF. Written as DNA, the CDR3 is TGCGCCAGCAGCTTTTTACAGGGGAGCTCCTACAATGAGCAGTTCTTC.

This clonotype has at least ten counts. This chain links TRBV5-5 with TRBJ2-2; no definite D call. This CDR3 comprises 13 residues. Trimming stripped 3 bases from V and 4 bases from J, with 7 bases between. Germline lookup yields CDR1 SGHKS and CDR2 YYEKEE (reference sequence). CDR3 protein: CASSSDTTGELFF. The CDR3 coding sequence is TGTGCCAGCAGCTCCGACACCACCGGGGAGCTGTTTTTT.

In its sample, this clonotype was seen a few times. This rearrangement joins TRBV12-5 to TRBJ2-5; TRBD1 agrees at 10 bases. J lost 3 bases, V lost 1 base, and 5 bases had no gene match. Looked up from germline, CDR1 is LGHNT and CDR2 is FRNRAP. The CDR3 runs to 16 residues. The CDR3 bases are TGTGCTAGTGGTTTGGGAAAGGGGACAGGGGAAGAGACCCAGTACTTC. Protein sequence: CASGLGKGTGEETQYF.

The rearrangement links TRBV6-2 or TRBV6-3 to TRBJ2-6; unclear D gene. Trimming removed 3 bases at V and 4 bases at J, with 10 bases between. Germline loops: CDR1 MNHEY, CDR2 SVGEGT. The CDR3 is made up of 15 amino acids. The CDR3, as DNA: TGTGCCAGCAGTTATCGCCGACGGGGGGCCAACGTCCTGACTTTC. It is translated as CASSYRRRGANVLTF.

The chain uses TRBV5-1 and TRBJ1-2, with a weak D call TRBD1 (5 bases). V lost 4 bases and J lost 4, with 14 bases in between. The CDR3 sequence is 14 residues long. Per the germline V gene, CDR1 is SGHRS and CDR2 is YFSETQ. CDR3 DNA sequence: TGCGCCAGCAGCAGGCCAGGGAGTGGCTATGGCTACACCTTC. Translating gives CASSRPGSGYGYTF.

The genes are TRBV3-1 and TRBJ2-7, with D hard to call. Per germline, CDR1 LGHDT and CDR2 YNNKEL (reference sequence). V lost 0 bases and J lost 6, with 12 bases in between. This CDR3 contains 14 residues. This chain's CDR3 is CASSQEGLHLEQYF. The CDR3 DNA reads TGTGCCAGCAGCCAAGAGGGCCTCCACCTCGAGCAGTACTTC.

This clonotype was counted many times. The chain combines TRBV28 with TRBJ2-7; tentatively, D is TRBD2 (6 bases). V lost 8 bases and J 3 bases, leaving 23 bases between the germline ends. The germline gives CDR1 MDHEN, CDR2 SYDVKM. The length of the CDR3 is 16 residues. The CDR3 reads CASSTIGDLLHYEQYF. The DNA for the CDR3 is TGTGCCAGCTCTACCATTGGGGACTTATTACACTACGAGCAGTACTTC.

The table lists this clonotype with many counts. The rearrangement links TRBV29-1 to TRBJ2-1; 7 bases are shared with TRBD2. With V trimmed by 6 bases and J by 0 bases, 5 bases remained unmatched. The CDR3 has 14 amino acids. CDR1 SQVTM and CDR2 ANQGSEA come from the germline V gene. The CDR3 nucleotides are TGCAGCGTCCTCGGGACTACCTCCTACAATGAGCAGTTCTTC. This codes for CSVLGTTSYNEQFF.

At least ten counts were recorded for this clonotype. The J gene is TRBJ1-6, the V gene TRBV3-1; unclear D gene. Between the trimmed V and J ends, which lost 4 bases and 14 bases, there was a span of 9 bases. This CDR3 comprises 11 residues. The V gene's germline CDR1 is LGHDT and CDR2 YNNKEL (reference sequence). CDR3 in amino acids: CASSLKGTLHF. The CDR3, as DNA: TGTGCCAGCAGCCTTAAGGGAACCCTCCACTTT.

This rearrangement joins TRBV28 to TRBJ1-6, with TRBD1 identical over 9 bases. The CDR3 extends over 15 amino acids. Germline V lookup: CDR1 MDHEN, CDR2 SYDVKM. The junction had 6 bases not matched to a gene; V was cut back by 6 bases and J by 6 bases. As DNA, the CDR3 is TGTGCCAGCAGGACCCCGGGACAGGGTAATTCACCCCTCCACTTT. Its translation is CASRTPGQGNSPLHF.

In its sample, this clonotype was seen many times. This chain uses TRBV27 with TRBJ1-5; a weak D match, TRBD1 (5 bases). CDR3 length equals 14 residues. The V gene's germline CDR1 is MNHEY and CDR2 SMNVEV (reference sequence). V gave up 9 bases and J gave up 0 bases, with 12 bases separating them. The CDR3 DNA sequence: TGTGCCAGGGGAGGGGAGGATAGCAATCAGCCCCAGCATTTT. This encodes CARGGEDSNQPQHF.

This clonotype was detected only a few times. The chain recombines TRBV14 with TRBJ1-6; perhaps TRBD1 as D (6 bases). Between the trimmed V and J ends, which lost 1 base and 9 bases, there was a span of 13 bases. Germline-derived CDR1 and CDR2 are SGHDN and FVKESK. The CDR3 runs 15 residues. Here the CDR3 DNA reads TGTGCCAGCAGCCAAGCGGACAGATATCGTTCACCCCTCCACTTT. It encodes CASSQADRYRSPLHF.

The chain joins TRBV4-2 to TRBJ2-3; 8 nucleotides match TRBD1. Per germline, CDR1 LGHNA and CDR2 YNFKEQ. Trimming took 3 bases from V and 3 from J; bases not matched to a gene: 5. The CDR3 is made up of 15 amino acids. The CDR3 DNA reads TGTGCCAGCAGCCACCCCAGGGGGCAAACAGATACGCAGTATTTT. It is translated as CASSHPRGQTDTQYF.

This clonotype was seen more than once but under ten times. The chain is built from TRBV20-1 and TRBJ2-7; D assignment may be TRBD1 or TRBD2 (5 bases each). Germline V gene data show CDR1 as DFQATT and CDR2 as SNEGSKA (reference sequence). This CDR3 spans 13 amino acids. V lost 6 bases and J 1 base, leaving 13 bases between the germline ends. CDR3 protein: CSAYRDGSYEQYF. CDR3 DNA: TGCAGTGCATACCGGGACGGTTCCTACGAGCAGTACTTC.

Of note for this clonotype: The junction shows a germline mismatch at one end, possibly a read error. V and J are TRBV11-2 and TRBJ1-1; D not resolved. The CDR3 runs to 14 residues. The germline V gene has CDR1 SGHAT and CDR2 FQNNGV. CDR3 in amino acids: CASSRSSVNTEVFF. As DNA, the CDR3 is TGTGCCAGCAGCCGGTCCTCGGTGAACACTGAAGTTTTCTTT.

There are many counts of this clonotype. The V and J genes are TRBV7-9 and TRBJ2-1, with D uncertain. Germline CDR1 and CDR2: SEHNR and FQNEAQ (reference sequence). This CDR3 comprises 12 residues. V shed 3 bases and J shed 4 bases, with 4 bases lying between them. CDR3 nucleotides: TGTGCCAGCAGCTTGGGGTACAATGAGCAGTTCTTC. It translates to CASSLGYNEQFF.